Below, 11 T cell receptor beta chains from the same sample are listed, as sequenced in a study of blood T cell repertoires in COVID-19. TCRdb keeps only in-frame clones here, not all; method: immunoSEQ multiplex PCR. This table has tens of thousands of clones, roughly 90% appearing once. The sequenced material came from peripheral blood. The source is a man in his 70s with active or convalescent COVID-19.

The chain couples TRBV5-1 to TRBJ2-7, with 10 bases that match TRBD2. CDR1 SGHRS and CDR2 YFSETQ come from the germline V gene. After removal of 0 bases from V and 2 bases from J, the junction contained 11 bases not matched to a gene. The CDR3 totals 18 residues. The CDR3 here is CASSLVWSGRASAYEQYF. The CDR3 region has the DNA TGCGCCAGCAGCTTGGTTTGGAGCGGGAGGGCCAGCGCCTACGAGCAGTACTTC.

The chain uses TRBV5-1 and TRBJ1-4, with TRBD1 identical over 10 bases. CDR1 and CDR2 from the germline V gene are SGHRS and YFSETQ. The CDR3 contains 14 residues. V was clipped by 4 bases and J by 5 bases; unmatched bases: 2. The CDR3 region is CASSRTGGNEKLFF. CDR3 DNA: TGCGCCAGCAGCCGGACAGGGGGGAATGAAAAACTGTTTTTT.

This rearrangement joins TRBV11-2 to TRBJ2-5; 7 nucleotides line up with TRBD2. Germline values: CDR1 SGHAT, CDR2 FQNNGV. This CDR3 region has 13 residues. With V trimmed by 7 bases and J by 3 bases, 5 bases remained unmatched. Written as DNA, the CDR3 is TGTGCCAGCACCCTGGGGACTAAAGAGACCCAGTACTTC. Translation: CASTLGTKETQYF.

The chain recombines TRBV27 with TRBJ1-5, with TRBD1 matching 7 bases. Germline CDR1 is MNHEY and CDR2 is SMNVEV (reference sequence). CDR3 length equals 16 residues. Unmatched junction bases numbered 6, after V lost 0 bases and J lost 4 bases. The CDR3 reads CASSLSATRGNQPQHF. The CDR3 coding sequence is TGTGCCAGCAGTTTATCCGCCACCAGGGGGAATCAGCCCCAGCATTTT.

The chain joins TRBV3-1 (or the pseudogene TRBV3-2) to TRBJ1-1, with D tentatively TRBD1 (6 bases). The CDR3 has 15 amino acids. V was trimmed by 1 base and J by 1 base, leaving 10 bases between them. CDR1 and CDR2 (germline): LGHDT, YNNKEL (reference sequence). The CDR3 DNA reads TGTGCCAGCAGCCAAGGTTTAGGGGGGAACACTGAAGCTTTCTTT. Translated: CASSQGLGGNTEAFF.

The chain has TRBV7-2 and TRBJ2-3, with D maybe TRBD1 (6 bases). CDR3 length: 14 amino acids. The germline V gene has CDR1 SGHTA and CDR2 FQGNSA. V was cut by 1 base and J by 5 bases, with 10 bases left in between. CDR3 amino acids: CASSLVGQGDTQYF. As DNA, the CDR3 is TGTGCCAGCAGCTTAGTGGGACAAGGAGATACGCAGTATTTT. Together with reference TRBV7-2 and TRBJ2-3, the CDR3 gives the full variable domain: GAGVSQSPSNKVTEKGKDVELRCDPISGHTALYWYRQSLGQGLEFLIYFQGNSAPDKSGLPSDRFSAERTGGSVSTLTIQRTQQEDSAVYLCASSLVGQGDTQYFGPGTRLTVL.

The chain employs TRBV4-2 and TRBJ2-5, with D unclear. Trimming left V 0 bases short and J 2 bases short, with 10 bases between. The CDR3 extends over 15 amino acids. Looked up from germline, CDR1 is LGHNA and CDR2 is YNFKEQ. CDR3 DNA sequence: TGTGCCAGCAGCCAAGACACTAACCTTCAAGAGACCCAGTACTTC. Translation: CASSQDTNLQETQYF.

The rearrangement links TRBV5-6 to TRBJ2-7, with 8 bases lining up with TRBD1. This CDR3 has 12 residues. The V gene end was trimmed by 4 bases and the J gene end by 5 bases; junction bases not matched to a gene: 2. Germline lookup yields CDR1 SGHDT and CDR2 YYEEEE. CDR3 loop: CASSVRGHEQYF. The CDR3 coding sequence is TGTGCCAGCAGCGTCAGGGGGCACGAGCAGTACTTC.

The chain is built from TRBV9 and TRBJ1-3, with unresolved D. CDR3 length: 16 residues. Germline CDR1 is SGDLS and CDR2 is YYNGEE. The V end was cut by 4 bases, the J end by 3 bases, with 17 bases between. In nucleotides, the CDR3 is TGTGCCAGCAGCCCCCTGAACAGCGGGATTGGAAACACCATATATTTT. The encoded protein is CASSPLNSGIGNTIYF.

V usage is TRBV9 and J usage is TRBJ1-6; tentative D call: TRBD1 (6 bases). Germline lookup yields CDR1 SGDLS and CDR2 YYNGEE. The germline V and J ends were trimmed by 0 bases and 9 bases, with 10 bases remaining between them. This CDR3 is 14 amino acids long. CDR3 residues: CASSVDRAASPLHF. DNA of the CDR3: TGTGCCAGCAGCGTAGACAGGGCGGCTTCACCCCTCCACTTT.

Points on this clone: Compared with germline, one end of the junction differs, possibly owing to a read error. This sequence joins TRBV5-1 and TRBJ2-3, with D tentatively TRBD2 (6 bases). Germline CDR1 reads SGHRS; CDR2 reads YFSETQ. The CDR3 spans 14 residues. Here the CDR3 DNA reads TGCGCCAGCGGCTTAGCGGACCGCACAGATACGCAGTATTTT. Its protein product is CASGLADRTDTQYF. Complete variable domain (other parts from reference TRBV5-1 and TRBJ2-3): KAGVTQTPRYLIKTRGQQVTLSCSPISGHRSVSWYQQTPGQGLQFLFEYFSETQRNKGNFPGRFSGRQFSNSRSEMNVSTLELGDSALYLCASGLADRTDTQYFGPGTRLTVL.